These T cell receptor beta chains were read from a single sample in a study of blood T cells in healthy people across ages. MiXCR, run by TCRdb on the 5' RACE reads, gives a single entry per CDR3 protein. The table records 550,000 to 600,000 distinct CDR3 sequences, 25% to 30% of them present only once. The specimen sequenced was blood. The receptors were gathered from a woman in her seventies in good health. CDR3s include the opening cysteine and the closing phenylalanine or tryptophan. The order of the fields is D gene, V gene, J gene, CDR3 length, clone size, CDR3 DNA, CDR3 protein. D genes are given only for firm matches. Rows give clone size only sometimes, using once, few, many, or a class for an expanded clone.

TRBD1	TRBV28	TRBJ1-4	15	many	TGTGCCAGCAGAGGGGTACAGGGGGCGGGTGAAAAACTGTTTTTT	CASRGVQGAGEKLFF
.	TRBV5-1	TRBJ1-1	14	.	TGCGCCAGCAGCTTGGTGGGGGCGTCTGGTAAAGCTTTCTTT	CASSLVGASGKAFF
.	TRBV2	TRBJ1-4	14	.	TGTGCCAGCAGTGATCCAGGGGTTAATGAAAAACTGTTTTTT	CASSDPGVNEKLFF
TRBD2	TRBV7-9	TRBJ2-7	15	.	TGTGCCAACAGCACCCGACTAGCGGGGGGTGCCGAGCAGTACTTC	CANSTRLAGGAEQYF
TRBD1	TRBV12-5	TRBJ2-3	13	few	TGTGCTAGCAAGGGACAGGGCTCAGATACGCAGTATTTT	CASKGQGSDTQYF
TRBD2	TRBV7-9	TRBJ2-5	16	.	TGTGCCAGCAGCTTAGACTTAGCGGGTCCAGAAGAGACCCAGTACTTC	CASSLDLAGPEETQYF
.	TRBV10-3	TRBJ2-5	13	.	TGTGCCTTTGCGGGCGGGGTGCGAGAGACCCAGTACTTC	CAFAGGVRETQYF
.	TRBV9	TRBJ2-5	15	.	TGTGCCAGCAGCGTTCAGACCGGGGTGGGGGAGACCCAGTACTTC	CASSVQTGVGETQYF
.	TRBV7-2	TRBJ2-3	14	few	TGTGCCAGCAGCTTAGGACTAGACACAGATACGCAGTATTTT	CASSLGLDTDTQYF
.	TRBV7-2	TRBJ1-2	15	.	TGTGCCAGCAGCTTAGGGACGGAGGCTAACTATGGCTACACCTTC	CASSLGTEANYGYTF
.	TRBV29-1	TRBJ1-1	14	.	TGCAGCGTTGTTAAGCTGGGGGGCCGATCAAAAGCTTTCTTT	CSVVKLGGRSKAFF
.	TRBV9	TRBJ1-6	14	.	TGTGCCAGCAGTTACGGGACCTATAATTCACCCCTCCACTTT	CASSYGTYNSPLHF
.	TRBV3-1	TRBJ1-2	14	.	TGTGCCAGCAGCCATAGGGTAGCTGGGTATGGCTACACCTTC	CASSHRVAGYGYTF
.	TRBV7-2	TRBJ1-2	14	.	TGTGCCAGCAGCCCGCTGGGATACCCCTATGGCTACACCTTC	CASSPLGYPYGYTF
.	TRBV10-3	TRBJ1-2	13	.	TGTGCCATCCGACAAGGAGGGGTCTTGGGCTACACCTTC	CAIRQGGVLGYTF
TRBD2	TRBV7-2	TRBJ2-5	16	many	TGTGCCAGCAGCTTAGCACCTAGCGGGAATAAAGAGACCCAGTACTTC	CASSLAPSGNKETQYF
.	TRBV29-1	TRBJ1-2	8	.	TGCTCGACAGATGGCTACACCTTC	CSTDGYTF
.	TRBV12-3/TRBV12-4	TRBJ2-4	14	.	TGTGCCAGCAGTGAAAGGACACAAAAAAACATTCAGTACTTC	CASSERTQKNIQYF
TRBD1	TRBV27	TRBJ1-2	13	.	TGTGCCAGCAGAAGACAGGGGGCGGGTGGCTACACCTTC	CASRRQGAGGYTF
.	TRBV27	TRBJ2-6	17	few	TGTGCCAGCAGTTTCGGGCAGGAGCCCTCTGGGGCCAACGTCCTGACTTTC	CASSFGQEPSGANVLTF
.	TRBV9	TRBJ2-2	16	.	TGTGCCAGCAGCCCCCGGCTGGGGGCGGACACCGGGGAGCTGTTTTTT	CASSPRLGADTGELFF
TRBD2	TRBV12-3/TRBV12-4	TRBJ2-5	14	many	TGTGCCAGCAGTTTAGGATCCGGGAGGGAGACCCAGTACTTC	CASSLGSGRETQYF
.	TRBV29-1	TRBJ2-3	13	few	TGCAGCGTTGGGGCACCCGTAGGAAATACGCAGTATTTT	CSVGAPVGNTQYF
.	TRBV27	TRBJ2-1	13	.	TGTGCCAGCAGTTTCGGTCAGGCCAATGAGCAGTTCTTC	CASSFGQANEQFF
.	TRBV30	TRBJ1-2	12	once	TGTGCCTGGAGGCAGGGGAACTATGGCTACACCTTC	CAWRQGNYGYTF
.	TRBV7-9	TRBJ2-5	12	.	TGTGCCAGCAGCTCAAGCGTGGAGACCCAGTACTTC	CASSSSVETQYF
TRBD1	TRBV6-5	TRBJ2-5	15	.	TGTGCCAGCAGAACCTACCGACAGGGTAGGGAGACCCAGTACTTC	CASRTYRQGRETQYF
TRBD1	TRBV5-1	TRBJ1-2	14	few	TGCGCCAGCAGCTACGGGACAGGGGAATATGGCTACACCTTC	CASSYGTGEYGYTF
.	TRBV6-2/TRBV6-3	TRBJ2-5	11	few	TGTGCCAGCAGCATCATCGGGACCCAGTACTTC	CASSIIGTQYF
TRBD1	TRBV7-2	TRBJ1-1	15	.	TGTGCCAGCAGCAAAGTCTCAGGGGGCTACACTGAAGCTTTCTTT	CASSKVSGGYTEAFF
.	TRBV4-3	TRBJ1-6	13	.	TGCGCCAGCAGCTTACACAGGGCCCAGAAACTCCACTTT	CASSLHRAQKLHF
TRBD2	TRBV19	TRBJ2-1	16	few	TGTGCCAGTAGTATAAATAGGACTAGTGGTTTCGATGAGCAGTTCTTC	CASSINRTSGFDEQFF
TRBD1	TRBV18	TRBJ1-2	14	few	TGTGCCAGCTCACCGGACAGGGGAGGCGGTGGCTACACCTTC	CASSPDRGGGGYTF
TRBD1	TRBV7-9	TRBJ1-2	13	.	TGTGCCAGCAGCCCCGACAGGGTGGGTGGCTACACCTTC	CASSPDRVGGYTF
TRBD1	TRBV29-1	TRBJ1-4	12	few	TGCAGCGTTGGGACAGGGGATGAAAAACTGTTTTTT	CSVGTGDEKLFF